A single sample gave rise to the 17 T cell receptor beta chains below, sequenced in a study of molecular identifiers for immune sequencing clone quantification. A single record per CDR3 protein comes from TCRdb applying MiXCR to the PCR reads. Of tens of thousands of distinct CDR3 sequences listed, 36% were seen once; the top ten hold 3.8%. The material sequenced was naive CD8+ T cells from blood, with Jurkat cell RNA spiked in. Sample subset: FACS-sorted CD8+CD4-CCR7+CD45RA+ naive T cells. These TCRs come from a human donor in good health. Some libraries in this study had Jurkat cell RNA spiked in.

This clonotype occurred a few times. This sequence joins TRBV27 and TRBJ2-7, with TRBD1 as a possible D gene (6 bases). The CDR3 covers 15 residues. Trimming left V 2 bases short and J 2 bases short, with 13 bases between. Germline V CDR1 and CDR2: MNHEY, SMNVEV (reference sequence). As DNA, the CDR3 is TGTGCCAGCAGTTTAGAACAGGGTGGTCCCTACGAGCAGTACTTC. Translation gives CASSLEQGGPYEQYF.

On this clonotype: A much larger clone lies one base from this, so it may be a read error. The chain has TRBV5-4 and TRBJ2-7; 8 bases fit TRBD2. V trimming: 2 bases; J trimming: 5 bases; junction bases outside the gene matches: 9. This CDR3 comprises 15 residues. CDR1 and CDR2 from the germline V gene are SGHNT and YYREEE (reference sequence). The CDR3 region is CASSLLAETTNEQYF. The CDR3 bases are TGTGCCAGCAGCTTACTAGCGGAAACTACCAACGAGCAGTACTTC.

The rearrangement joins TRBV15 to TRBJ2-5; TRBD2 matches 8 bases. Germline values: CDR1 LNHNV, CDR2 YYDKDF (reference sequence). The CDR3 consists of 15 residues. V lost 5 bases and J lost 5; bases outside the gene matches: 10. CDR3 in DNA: TGTGCCACCAGCGGATCCGGGACTAGAGGCGAGACCCAGTACTTC. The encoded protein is CATSGSGTRGETQYF. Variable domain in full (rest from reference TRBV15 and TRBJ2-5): DAMVIQNPRYQVTQFGKPVTLSCSQTLNHNVMYWYQQKSSQAPKLLFHYYDKDFNNEADTPDNFQSRRPNTSFCFLDIRSPGLGDTAMYLCATSGSGTRGETQYFGPGTRLLVL.

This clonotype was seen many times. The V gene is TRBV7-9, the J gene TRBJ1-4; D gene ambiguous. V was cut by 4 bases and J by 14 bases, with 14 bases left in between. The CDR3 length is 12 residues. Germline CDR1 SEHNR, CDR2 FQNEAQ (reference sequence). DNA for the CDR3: TGTGCCAGCAGCTCAATCGGACGTAGGCTGTTTTTT. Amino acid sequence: CASSSIGRRLFF.

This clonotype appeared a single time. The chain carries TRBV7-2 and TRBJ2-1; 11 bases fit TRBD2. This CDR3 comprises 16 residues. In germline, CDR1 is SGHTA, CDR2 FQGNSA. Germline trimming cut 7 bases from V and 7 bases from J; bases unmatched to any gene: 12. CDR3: CASNPASGGPWNEQFF. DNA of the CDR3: TGTGCCAGCAACCCTGCTAGCGGGGGGCCTTGGAATGAGCAGTTCTTC.

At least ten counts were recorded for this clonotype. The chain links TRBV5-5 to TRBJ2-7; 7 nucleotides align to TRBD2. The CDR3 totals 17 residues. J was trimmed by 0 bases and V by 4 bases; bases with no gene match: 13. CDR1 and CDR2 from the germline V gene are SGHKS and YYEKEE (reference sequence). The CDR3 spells CASSLQLALRTSYEQYF. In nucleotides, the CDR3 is TGTGCCAGCAGCCTCCAACTAGCGTTACGCACCTCCTACGAGCAGTACTTC.

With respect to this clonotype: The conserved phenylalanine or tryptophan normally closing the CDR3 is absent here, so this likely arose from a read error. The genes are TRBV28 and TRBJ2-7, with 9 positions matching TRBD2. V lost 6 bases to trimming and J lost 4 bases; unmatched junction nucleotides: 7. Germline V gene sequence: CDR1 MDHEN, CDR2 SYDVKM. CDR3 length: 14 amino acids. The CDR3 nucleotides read TGTGCCAGCAGAATAGCGGGGGTTAATTACGAGCAGTACATC. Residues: CASRIAGVNYEQYI.

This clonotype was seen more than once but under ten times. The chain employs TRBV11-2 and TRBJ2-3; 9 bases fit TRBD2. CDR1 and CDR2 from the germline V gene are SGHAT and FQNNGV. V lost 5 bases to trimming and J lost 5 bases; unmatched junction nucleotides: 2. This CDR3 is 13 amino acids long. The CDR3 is CASSPLAGDTQYF. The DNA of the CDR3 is TGTGCCAGCAGCCCACTAGCGGGAGATACGCAGTATTTT.

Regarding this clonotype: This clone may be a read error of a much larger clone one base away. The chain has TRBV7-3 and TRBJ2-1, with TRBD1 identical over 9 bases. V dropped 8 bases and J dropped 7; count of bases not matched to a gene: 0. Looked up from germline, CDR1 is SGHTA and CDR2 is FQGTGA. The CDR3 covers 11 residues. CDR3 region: CASGTGNEQFF. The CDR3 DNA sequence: TGTGCCAGCGGGACAGGGAATGAGCAGTTCTTC.

This CDR3 is CASSLRGPLHF. CDR3 bases: TGTGCCAGCAGCTTGAGGGGACCCCTCCACTTT. This rearrangement joins TRBV5-6 to TRBJ1-6; the D gene is possibly TRBD1 (5 bases). This CDR3 region has 11 residues. Trimming left V 1 base short and J 12 bases short, with 5 bases between. The germline V gene has CDR1 SGHDT and CDR2 YYEEEE.

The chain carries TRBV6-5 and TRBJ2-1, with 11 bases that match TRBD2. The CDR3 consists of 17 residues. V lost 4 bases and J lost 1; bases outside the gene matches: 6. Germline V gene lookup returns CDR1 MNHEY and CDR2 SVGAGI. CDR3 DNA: TGTGCCAGCAGTTCGTTAGCGGGAGGGCCGTCCTACAATGAGCAGTTCTTC. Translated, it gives CASSSLAGGPSYNEQFF.

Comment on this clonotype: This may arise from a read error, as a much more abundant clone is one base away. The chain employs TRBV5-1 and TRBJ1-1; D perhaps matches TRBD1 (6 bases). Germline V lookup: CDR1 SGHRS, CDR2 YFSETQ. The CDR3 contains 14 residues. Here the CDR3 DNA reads TGCGCCGGCAGCTTGGGGCAGGGGAGAACTGAAGCTTTCTTT. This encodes CAGSLGQGRTEAFF.

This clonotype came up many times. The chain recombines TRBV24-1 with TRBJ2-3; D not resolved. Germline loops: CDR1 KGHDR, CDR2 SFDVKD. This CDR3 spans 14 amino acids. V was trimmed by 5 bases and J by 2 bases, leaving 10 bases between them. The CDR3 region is CATSAPWSTDTQYF. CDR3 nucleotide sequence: TGTGCCACCAGTGCTCCCTGGTCCACAGATACGCAGTATTTT.

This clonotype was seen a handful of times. DNA for the CDR3: TGTGCCAGTAGTTTTGGCGGTAATAGCAATCAGCCCCAGCATTTT. Residues: CASSFGGNSNQPQHF. The V and J genes are TRBV19 and TRBJ1-5; the D is unclear. The CDR3 runs to 15 residues. Germline values: CDR1 LNHDA, CDR2 SQIVND (reference sequence). The ends were cut back, 5 bases at V and 0 bases at J, with 11 bases in the middle.

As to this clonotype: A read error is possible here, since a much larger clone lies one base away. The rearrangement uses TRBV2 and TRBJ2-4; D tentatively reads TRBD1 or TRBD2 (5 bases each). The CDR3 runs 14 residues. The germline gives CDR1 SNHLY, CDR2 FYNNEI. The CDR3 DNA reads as TGTGTCAGCAGCGGCAGGGTTGACAAAAACATTCAGTACTTC. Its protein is CVSSGRVDKNIQYF. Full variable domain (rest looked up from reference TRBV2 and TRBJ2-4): EPEVTQTPSHQVTQMGQEVILRCVPISNHLYFYWYRQILGQKVEFLVSFYNNEISEKSEIFDDQFSVERPDGSNFTLKIRSTKLEDSAMYFCVSSGRVDKNIQYFGAGTRLSVL.

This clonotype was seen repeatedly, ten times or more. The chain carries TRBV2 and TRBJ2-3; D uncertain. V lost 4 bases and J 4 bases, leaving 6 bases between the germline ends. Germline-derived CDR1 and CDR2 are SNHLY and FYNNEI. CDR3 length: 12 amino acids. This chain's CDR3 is CASSAGPDTQYF. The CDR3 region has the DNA TGTGCCAGCAGTGCGGGCCCAGATACGCAGTATTTT. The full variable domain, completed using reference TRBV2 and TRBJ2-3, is EPEVTQTPSHQVTQMGQEVILRCVPISNHLYFYWYRQILGQKVEFLVSFYNNEISEKSEIFDDQFSVERPDGSNFTLKIRSTKLEDSAMYFCASSAGPDTQYFGPGTRLTVL.

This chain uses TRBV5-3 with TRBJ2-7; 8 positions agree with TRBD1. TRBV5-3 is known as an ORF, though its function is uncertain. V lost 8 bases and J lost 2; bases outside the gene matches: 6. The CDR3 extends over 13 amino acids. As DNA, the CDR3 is TGTGCCAGCTGCGGGACAGGCCCCTACGAGCAGTACTTC. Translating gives CASCGTGPYEQYF.